The present T cell receptor (beta chain) was sequenced within a study of long-term antiretroviral therapy in people with HIV. Study conclusions and caveats: Documentation of ART adherence, viral resistance or therapy changes was absent. Collection of the blood took place between about 2003 and 2018. The ART regimens in use then may have been less effective than current ones.

Every participant gave one or more pre-ART and two or more post-ART PBMC samples. At survey level, the immunoSEQ assay was run in its v3.0 version. The assay was immunoSEQ multiplex PCR, and TCRdb's table has in-frame clones only and misses some. This table holds around 20,000 clones, about 80% found once. Remarks on this clone: What it binds is not known.

Germline CDR1 reads LNHDA; CDR2 reads SQIVND (reference sequence). V was clipped by 8 bases and J by 3 bases, with 7 bases between them. This CDR3 region has 12 residues. This receptor was taken from a man aged 18-30 years with HIV. Sequenced here: unsorted PBMCs, sampled 0.5 years after starting antiretroviral therapy. The chain uses TRBV19 and TRBJ2-2, with D hard to call. CDR3 nucleotides: TGTGCCAGTGGCCGGGACACCGGGGAGCTGTTTTTT. This translates into CASGRDTGELFF.